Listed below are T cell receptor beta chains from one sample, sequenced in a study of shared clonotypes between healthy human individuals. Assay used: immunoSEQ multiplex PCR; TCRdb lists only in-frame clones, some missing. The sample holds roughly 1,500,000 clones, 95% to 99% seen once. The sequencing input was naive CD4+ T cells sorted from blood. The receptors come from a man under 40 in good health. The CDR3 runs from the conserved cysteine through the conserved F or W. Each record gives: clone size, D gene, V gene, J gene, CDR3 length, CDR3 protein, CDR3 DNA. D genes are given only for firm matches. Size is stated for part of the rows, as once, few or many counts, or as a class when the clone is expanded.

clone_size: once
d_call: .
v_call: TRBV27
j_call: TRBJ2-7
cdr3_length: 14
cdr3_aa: CASSPDPKLYEQYF
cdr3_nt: TGTGCCAGCAGTCCCGACCCAAAACTCTACGAGCAGTACTTC

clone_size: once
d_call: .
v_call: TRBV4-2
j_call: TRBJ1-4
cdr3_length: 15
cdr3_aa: CASSQVLGGDEKLFF
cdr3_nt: TGTGCCAGCAGCCAAGTACTGGGTGGGGATGAAAAACTGTTTTTT

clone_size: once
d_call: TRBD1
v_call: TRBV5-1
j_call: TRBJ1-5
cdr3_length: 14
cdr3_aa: CASSLETGGQPQHF
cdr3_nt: TGCGCCAGCAGCTTGGAGACAGGGGGTCAGCCCCAGCATTTT

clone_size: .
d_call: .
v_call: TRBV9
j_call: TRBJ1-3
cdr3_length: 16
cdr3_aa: CASSVDGGSSGNTIYF
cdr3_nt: TGTGCCAGCAGCGTAGACGGGGGGAGCTCTGGAAACACCATATATTTT

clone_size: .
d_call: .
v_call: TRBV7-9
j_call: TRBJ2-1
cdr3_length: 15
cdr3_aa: CASSLIGGRMNEQFF
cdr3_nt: TGTGCCAGCAGCTTAATCGGGGGGCGTATGAATGAGCAGTTCTTC

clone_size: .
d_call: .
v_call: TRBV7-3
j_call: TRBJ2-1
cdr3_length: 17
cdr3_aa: CASSLGVMASEYNEQFF
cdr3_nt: TGTGCCAGCAGCTTAGGTGTTATGGCTAGCGAATACAATGAGCAGTTCTTC

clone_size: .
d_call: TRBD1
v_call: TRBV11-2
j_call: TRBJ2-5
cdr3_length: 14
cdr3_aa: CASSERDRVGTQYF
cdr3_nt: TGTGCCAGCAGCGAAAGGGACAGGGTCGGGACCCAGTACTTC

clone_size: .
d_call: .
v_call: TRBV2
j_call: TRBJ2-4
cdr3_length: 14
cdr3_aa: CASSAEGAKNIQYF
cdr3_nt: TGTGCCAGCAGTGCTGAGGGGGCCAAAAACATTCAGTACTTC

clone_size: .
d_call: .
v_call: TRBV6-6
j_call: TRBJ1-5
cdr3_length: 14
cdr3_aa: CASSYSGDPEPQHF
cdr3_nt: TGTGCCAGCAGTTACTCCGGGGACCCCGAGCCCCAGCATTTT

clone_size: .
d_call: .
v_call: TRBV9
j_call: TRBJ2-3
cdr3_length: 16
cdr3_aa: CASSPRQSGSSYTQYF
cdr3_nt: TGTGCCAGCAGCCCGCGTCAGAGCGGCTCATCTTATACGCAGTATTTT

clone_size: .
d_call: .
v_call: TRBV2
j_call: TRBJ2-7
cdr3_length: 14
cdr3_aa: CASTKDVVLYEQYF
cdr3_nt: TGTGCCAGCACCAAGGATGTGGTACTCTACGAGCAGTACTTC

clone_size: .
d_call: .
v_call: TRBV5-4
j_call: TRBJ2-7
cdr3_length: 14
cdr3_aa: CASSFAQGPYEQYF
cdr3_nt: TGTGCCAGCAGCTTCGCGCAGGGTCCCTACGAGCAGTACTTC

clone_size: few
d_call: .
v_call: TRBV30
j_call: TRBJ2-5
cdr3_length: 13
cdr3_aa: CAWSASVTGAQYF
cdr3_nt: TGTGCCTGGAGCGCCTCCGTGACGGGGGCCCAGTACTTC

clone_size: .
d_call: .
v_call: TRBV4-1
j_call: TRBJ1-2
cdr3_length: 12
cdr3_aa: CASSRPPGGYTF
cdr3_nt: TGCGCCAGCAGCCGGCCTCCTGGGGGCTACACCTTC

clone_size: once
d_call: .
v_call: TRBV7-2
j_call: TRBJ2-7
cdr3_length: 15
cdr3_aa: CASSGGLAYTYEQYF
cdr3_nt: TGTGCCAGCAGCGGCGGGCTAGCGTATACCTACGAGCAGTACTTC

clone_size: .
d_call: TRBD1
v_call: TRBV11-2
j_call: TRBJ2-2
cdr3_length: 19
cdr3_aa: CASRHRDRGWYANTGELFF
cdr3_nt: TGTGCCAGCAGGCACCGGGACAGGGGGTGGTATGCGAACACCGGGGAGCTGTTTTTT

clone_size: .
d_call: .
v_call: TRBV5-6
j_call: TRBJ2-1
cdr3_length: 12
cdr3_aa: CASTWPGNEQFF
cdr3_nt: TGTGCCAGCACCTGGCCCGGAAATGAGCAGTTCTTC

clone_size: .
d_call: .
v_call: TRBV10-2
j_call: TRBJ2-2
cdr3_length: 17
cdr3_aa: CASKLAGGGSRIGELFF
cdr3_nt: TGCGCCAGCAAACTAGCCGGGGGCGGGAGTAGGATCGGGGAGCTGTTTTTT

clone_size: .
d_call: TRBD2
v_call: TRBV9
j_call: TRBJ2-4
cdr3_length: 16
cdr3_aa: CASSALLAGPKNIQYF
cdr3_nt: TGTGCCAGCAGCGCCCTGCTAGCGGGTCCCAAAAACATTCAGTACTTC

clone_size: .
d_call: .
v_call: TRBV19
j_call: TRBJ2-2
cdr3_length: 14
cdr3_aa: CASSIRGETGELFF
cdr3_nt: TGTGCCAGTAGTATCAGGGGAGAGACCGGGGAGCTGTTTTTT

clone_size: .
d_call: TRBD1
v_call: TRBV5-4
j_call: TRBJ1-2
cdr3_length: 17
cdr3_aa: CASNPGGTGGFPYGYTF
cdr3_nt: TGTGCCAGCAACCCTGGGGGCACAGGGGGATTCCCTTATGGCTACACCTTC

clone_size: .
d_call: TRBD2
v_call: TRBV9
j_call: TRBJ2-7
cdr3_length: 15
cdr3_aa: CASSPRGAGAYEQYF
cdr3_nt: TGTGCCAGCAGCCCAAGAGGAGCGGGGGCCTACGAGCAGTACTTC

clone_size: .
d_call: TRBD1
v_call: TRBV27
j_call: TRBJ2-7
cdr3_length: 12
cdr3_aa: CASMGQNYEQYF
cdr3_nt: TGTGCCAGCATGGGACAGAACTACGAGCAGTACTTC

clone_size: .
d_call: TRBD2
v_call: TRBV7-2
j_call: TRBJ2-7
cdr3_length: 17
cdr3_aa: CASSLVRRTSGYYEQYF
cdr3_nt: TGTGCCAGCAGCTTAGTTCGCCGGACTAGCGGTTACTACGAGCAGTACTTC

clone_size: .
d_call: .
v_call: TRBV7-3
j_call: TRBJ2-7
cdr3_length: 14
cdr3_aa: CASSPWGYSYEQYF
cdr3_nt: TGTGCCAGCAGCCCGTGGGGGTACTCCTACGAGCAGTACTTC

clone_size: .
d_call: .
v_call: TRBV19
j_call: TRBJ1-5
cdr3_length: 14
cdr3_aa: CASSIEGGVQPQHF
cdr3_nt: TGTGCCAGTAGTATCGAGGGGGGTGTCCAGCCCCAGCATTTT

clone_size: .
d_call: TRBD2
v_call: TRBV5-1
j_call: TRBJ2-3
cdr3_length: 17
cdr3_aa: CASSPRGLAALTDTQYF
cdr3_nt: TGCGCCAGCAGCCCCAGGGGACTAGCGGCCCTAACGGATACGCAGTATTTT

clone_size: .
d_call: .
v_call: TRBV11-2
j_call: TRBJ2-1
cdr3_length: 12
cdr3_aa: CASSLATQGQFF
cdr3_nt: TGTGCCAGCAGCTTAGCCACACAAGGACAGTTCTTC

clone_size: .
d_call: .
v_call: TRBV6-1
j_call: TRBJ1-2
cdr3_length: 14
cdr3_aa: CASSDHQPNYGYTF
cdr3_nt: TGTGCCAGCAGTGACCACCAGCCTAACTATGGCTACACCTTC

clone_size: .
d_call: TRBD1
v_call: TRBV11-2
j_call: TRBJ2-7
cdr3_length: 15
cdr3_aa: CASSSGQSWDREQYF
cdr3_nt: TGTGCCAGCAGCTCGGGACAGTCCTGGGATCGGGAGCAGTACTTC

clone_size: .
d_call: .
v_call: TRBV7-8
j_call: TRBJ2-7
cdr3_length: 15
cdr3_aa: CASSTGHGYSYEQYF
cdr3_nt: TGTGCCAGCAGCACCGGACACGGTTACTCCTACGAGCAGTACTTC

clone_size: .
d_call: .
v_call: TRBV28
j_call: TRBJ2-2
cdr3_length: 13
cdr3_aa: CASRQGGSGELFF
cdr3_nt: TGTGCCAGCAGACAGGGTGGTTCCGGGGAGCTGTTTTTT

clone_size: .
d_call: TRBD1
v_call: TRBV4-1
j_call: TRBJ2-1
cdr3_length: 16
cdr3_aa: CASSQDPGGLLDEQFF
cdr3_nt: TGCGCCAGCAGCCAAGATCCAGGGGGTCTTTTAGATGAGCAGTTCTTC

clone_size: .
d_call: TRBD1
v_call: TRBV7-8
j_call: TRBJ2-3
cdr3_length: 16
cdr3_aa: CASSPTGQGASDTQYF
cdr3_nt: TGTGCCAGCAGCCCGACCGGACAGGGGGCATCAGATACGCAGTATTTT